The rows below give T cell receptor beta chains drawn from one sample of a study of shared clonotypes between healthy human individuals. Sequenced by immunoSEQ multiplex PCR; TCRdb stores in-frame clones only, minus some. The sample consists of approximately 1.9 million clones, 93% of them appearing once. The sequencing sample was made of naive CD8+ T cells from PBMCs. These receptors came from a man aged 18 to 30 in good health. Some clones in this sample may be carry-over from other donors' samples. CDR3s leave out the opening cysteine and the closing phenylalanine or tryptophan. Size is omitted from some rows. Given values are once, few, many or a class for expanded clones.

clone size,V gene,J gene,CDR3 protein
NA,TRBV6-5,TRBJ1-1,ASSFRGLISEAF
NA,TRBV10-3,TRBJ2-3,AISGRTSGRTDTQY
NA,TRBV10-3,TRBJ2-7,AISAGSEQY
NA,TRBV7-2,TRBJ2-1,ASSPRHDEQF
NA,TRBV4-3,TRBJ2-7,ASSQDRAGSSYEQY
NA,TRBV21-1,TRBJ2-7,ASSKDGSGGSFGLSEQY
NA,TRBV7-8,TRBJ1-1,ASSSGGGNTEAF
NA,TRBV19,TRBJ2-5,ASSPRQVPQETQY
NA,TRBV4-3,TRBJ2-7,ARTSHRPEQY
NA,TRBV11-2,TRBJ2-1,ASSGTSGRNLLFSEQF
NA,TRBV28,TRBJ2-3,ASSLGASGSTDTQY
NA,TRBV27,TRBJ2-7,ASSPSPVEQY
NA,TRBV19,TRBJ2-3,ASSIRNTFTQINTQY
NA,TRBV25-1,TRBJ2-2,ASSEVGTGELF
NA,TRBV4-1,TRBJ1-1,ASSRPRGPNTEAFFGAF
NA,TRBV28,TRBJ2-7,ASSLKQIIGEQY
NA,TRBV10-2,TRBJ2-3,ASSALGGLDTQY
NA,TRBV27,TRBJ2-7,ASRILAGVSYEQY
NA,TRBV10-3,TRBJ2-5,AISKGTLQETQY
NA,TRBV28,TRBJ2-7,ASSLRGQVYEQY
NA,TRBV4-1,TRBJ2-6,ASSQTGYAANVLT
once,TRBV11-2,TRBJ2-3,ASSRLVDTQY
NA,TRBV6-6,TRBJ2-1,ASSAPGQNNEQF
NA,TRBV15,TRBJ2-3,ATRAMERGRAFLTDTQY
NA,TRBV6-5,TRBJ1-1,ASRTHLNTEAF
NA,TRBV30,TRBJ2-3,AWSRGEPDTQY
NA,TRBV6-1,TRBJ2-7,ASSEGRHGRWEQY
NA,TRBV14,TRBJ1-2,ASSQGQGANYGYT
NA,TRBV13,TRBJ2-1,ASSLAGGTTPYNEQF
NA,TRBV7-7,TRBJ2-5,ASSLLGGGNQETQY
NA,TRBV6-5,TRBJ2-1,ASSYSGVVQF
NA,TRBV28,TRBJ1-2,ASSLDEGQGAANYGYT
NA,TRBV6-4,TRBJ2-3,ASSDHTGGLTDTQY
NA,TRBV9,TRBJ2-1,ASSAGTHNEQF
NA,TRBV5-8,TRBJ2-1,ASRQQGARYNEQF
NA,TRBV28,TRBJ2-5,ASSFQGSRETQY
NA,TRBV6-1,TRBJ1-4,ASSERGIASFNEKLF